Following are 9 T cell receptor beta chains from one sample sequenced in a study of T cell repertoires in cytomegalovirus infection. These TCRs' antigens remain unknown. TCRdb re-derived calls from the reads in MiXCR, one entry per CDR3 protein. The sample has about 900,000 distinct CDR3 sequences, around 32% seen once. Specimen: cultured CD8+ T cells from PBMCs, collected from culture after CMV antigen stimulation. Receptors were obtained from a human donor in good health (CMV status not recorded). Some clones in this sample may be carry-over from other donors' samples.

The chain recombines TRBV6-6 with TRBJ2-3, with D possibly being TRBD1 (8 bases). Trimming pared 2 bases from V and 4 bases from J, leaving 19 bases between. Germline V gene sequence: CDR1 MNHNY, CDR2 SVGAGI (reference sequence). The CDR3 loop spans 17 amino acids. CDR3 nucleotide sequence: TGTGCCAGCAGTTACAGGACAGGGCCTGGGAGGGCAGATACGCAGTATTTT. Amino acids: CASSYRTGPGRADTQYF.

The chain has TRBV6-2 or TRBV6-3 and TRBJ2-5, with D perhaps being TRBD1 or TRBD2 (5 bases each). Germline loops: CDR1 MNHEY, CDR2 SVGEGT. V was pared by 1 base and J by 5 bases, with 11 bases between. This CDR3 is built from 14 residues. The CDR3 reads CASSYLGVGETQYF. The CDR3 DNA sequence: TGTGCCAGCAGTTACTTGGGGGTTGGGGAGACCCAGTACTTC.

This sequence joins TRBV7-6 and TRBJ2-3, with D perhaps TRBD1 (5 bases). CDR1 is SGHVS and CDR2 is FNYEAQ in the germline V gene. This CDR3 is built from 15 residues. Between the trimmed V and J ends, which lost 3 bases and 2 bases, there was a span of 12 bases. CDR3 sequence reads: CASSFTGSVTDTQYF. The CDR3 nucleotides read TGTGCCAGCAGCTTCACAGGATCAGTCACAGATACGCAGTATTTT.

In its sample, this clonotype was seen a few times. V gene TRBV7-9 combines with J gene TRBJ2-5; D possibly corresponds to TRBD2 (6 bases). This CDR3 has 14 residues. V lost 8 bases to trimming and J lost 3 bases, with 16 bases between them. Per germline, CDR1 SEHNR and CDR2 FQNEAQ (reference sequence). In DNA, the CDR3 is TGTGCCAGCGTCGAGCGGGCGAGGGAAGAGACCCAGTACTTC. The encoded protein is CASVERAREETQYF. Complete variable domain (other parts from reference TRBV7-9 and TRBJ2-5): DTGVSQNPRHKITKRGQNVTFRCDPISEHNRLYWYRQTLGQGPEFLTYFQNEAQLEKSRLLSDRFSAERPKGSFSTLEIQRTEQGDSAMYLCASVERAREETQYFGPGTRLLVL.

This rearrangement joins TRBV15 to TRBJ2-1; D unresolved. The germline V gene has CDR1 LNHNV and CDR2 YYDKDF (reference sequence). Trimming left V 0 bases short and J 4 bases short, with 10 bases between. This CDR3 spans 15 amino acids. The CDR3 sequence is CATSRDRVGYNEQFF. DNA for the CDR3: TGTGCCACCAGCAGAGATAGGGTAGGATACAATGAGCAGTTCTTC.

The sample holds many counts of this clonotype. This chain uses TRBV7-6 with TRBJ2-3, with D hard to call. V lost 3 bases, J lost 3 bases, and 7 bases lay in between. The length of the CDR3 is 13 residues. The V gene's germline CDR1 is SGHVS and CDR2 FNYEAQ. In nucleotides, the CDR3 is TGTGCCAGCAGCTTGTACACGACAGATACGCAGTATTTT. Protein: CASSLYTTDTQYF.

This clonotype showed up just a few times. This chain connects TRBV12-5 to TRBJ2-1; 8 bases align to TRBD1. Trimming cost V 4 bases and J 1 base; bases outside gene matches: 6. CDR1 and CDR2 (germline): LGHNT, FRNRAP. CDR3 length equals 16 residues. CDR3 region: CASGSGQGASYNEQFF. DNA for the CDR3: TGTGCTAGTGGTTCTGGACAGGGCGCGTCCTACAATGAGCAGTTCTTC. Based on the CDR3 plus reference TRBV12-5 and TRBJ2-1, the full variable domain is DARVTQTPRHKVTEMGQEVTMRCQPILGHNTVFWYRQTMMQGLELLAYFRNRAPLDDSGMPKDRFSAEMPDATLATLKIQPSEPRDSAVYFCASGSGQGASYNEQFFGPGTRLTVL.

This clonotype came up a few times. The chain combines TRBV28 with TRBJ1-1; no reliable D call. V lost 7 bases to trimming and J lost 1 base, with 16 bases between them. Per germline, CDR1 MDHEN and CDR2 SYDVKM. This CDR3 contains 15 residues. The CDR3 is CASTLLPPPNTEAFF. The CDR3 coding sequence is TGTGCCAGCACCCTGCTCCCGCCCCCGAACACTGAAGCTTTCTTT.

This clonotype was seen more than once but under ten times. This CDR3 is CASSYSDGYNEQFF. CDR3 sequence (DNA): TGTGCCAGCAGTTACTCGGACGGCTACAATGAGCAGTTCTTC. The chain combines TRBV6-5 with TRBJ2-1, with no clear D. The V end lost 0 bases, the J end lost 3 bases, and 6 bases lay between the germline ends. Germline V gene lookup returns CDR1 MNHEY and CDR2 SVGAGI. CDR3 length equals 14 residues.